The rows below give T cell receptor beta chains drawn from one sample of a study of cytomegalovirus exposure and HLA in healthy donors. Clones were read by immunoSEQ multiplex PCR, and TCRdb kept only the in-frame ones, dropping some. In total, the table holds around 130,000 clones. Sequencing was carried out using PBMCs. These receptors originate from a woman in her sixties in good health and CMV-seronegative. The CDR3 runs from the conserved cysteine through the conserved F or W. Each record gives: D gene, J gene, V gene, CDR3 DNA, CDR3 protein. D genes are given only for firm matches.

D gene: NA
J gene: TRBJ2-1
V gene: TRBV5-1
CDR3 DNA: TGCGCCAGCAGCTTGATAACCGGCTCCTACAATGAGCAGTTCTTC
CDR3 protein: CASSLITGSYNEQFF

D gene: NA
J gene: TRBJ1-2
V gene: TRBV2
CDR3 DNA: TGTGCCAGCAGAAAAGGAGACCTTCGCGGCTATGGCTACACCTTC
CDR3 protein: CASRKGDLRGYGYTF

D gene: NA
J gene: TRBJ1-4
V gene: TRBV6-5
CDR3 DNA: TGTGCCAGCAGTTACTCAGGGGATGAAAAACTGTTTTTT
CDR3 protein: CASSYSGDEKLFF

D gene: NA
J gene: TRBJ2-3
V gene: TRBV5-6
CDR3 DNA: TGTGCCAGCAGCTTGGGGGGGCTTAGCACAGATACGCAGTATTTT
CDR3 protein: CASSLGGLSTDTQYF

D gene: NA
J gene: TRBJ2-3
V gene: TRBV5-1
CDR3 DNA: TGCGCCAGCAGCTTGGCCCTTAGCCCCACAGATACGCAGTATTTT
CDR3 protein: CASSLALSPTDTQYF

D gene: NA
J gene: TRBJ1-2
V gene: TRBV28
CDR3 DNA: TGTGCCAGCAGTTTTTCTGGGGAGACCTATGGCTACACCTTC
CDR3 protein: CASSFSGETYGYTF

D gene: NA
J gene: TRBJ2-5
V gene: TRBV27
CDR3 DNA: TGTGCCAGCAGTTTTGGGGGGTATCAAGAGACCCAGTACTTC
CDR3 protein: CASSFGGYQETQYF

D gene: TRBD1
J gene: TRBJ2-2
V gene: TRBV6-5
CDR3 DNA: TGTGCCAGCAGTCGACAGGGATCGGGCACCGGGGAGCTGTTTTTT
CDR3 protein: CASSRQGSGTGELFF

D gene: TRBD1
J gene: TRBJ2-7
V gene: TRBV5-7
CDR3 DNA: TGTGCCAGCAGCTTGTATGACAGGGGGTCTTACGAGCAGTACTTC
CDR3 protein: CASSLYDRGSYEQYF

D gene: NA
J gene: TRBJ2-5
V gene: TRBV2
CDR3 DNA: TGTGCCAGCAGTGAAGCATGGGGCGGGGCGGCAGGGCAGTACTTC
CDR3 protein: CASSEAWGGAAGQYF

D gene: NA
J gene: TRBJ2-1
V gene: TRBV6-5
CDR3 DNA: TGTGCCAGCAGCCGAAACCGTGACCGGGGGACTGAGCAGTTCTTC
CDR3 protein: CASSRNRDRGTEQFF

D gene: TRBD1
J gene: TRBJ1-5
V gene: TRBV28
CDR3 DNA: TGTGCCAGCAGTTTCCCGACAGGACAGGGGAAGCTTAGCAATCAGCCCCAGCATTTT
CDR3 protein: CASSFPTGQGKLSNQPQHF

D gene: TRBD2
J gene: TRBJ2-1
V gene: TRBV6-1
CDR3 DNA: TGTGCCAGCAGACTAGCGGGAGGCTACAATGAGCAGTTCTTC
CDR3 protein: CASRLAGGYNEQFF

D gene: TRBD1
J gene: TRBJ2-7
V gene: TRBV7-9
CDR3 DNA: TGTGCCAGCAGCTTAGATCGACAGGGTTCGATCTTAGGGACCTACGAGCAGTACTTC
CDR3 protein: CASSLDRQGSILGTYEQYF

D gene: NA
J gene: TRBJ2-1
V gene: TRBV28
CDR3 DNA: TGTGCCAGCTACTTGGGGCGGGGTAAAGGTGAGCAGTTCTTC
CDR3 protein: CASYLGRGKGEQFF

D gene: NA
J gene: TRBJ1-2
V gene: TRBV10-3
CDR3 DNA: TGTGCCATCAGTGACATCGGGGTGCGCTACTATGGCTACACCTTC
CDR3 protein: CAISDIGVRYYGYTF

D gene: TRBD1
J gene: TRBJ1-1
V gene: TRBV28
CDR3 DNA: TGTGCCAGCAGTCCCGGACAGGGGGCCGGCACTGAAGCTTTCTTT
CDR3 protein: CASSPGQGAGTEAFF

D gene: NA
J gene: TRBJ1-1
V gene: TRBV6-1
CDR3 DNA: TGTGCCAGCAGTGTTGGGACAACAGGGATGGGCACTGAAGCTTTCTTT
CDR3 protein: CASSVGTTGMGTEAFF

D gene: NA
J gene: TRBJ1-1
V gene: TRBV14
CDR3 DNA: TGTGCCAGCAGCCAAGCAAGAGCGAACACTGAAGCTTTCTTT
CDR3 protein: CASSQARANTEAFF

D gene: NA
J gene: TRBJ1-1
V gene: TRBV2
CDR3 DNA: TGTGCCAGCATTGGTCCAGAGAACACTGAAGCTTTCTTT
CDR3 protein: CASIGPENTEAFF

D gene: TRBD2
J gene: TRBJ2-1
V gene: TRBV27
CDR3 DNA: TGTGCCAGCAGTTTAGGGACTAGTGCTGGCGAGCAGTTCTTC
CDR3 protein: CASSLGTSAGEQFF

D gene: NA
J gene: TRBJ2-5
V gene: TRBV7-6
CDR3 DNA: TGTGCCAGCAGCTCCGGACACAGCCAAGAGACCCAGTACTTC
CDR3 protein: CASSSGHSQETQYF

D gene: NA
J gene: TRBJ2-5
V gene: TRBV19
CDR3 DNA: TGTGCCAGTAGTATCCGGGGAGGAGAGACCCAGTACTTC
CDR3 protein: CASSIRGGETQYF

D gene: TRBD1
J gene: TRBJ2-1
V gene: TRBV5-1
CDR3 DNA: TGCGCCAGCGGGGGGACAGGGGATCCCTCCTACAATGAGCAGTTCTTC
CDR3 protein: CASGGTGDPSYNEQFF

D gene: NA
J gene: TRBJ1-1
V gene: TRBV6-5
CDR3 DNA: TGTGCCAGCAGTTACGACAGTCCTAACACTGAAGCTTTCTTT
CDR3 protein: CASSYDSPNTEAFF

D gene: TRBD2
J gene: TRBJ2-1
V gene: TRBV5-4
CDR3 DNA: TGTGCCAGCAGCGGGGTGGGACTAGTCTTTGAGCAGTTCTTC
CDR3 protein: CASSGVGLVFEQFF

D gene: NA
J gene: TRBJ1-2
V gene: TRBV12-5
CDR3 DNA: TGTGCTAGTTCTTGGGGCGGCTATGGCTACACCTTC
CDR3 protein: CASSWGGYGYTF

D gene: TRBD2
J gene: TRBJ2-1
V gene: TRBV9
CDR3 DNA: TGTGCCAGCAGCGTAGCGGGACTAGCGGACGAGCAGTTCTTC
CDR3 protein: CASSVAGLADEQFF

D gene: TRBD2
J gene: TRBJ2-1
V gene: TRBV6-5
CDR3 DNA: TGTGCCAGCAGCACGAGCGGGAGCGAGCAGTTCTTC
CDR3 protein: CASSTSGSEQFF

D gene: NA
J gene: TRBJ2-7
V gene: TRBV28
CDR3 DNA: TGTGCCAGCAGTTCTTCAGGGGATTACGAGCAGTACTTC
CDR3 protein: CASSSSGDYEQYF

D gene: TRBD2
J gene: TRBJ2-1
V gene: TRBV7-8
CDR3 DNA: TGTGCCAGCAGCTCGCCCTTGAGTAACGGGAGGGCCGGGTTCTTC
CDR3 protein: CASSSPLSNGRAGFF

D gene: NA
J gene: TRBJ1-5
V gene: TRBV15
CDR3 DNA: TGTGCCACCAGCAGAGGCATAACAGTTCAGCCCCAGCATTTT
CDR3 protein: CATSRGITVQPQHF

D gene: NA
J gene: TRBJ2-2
V gene: TRBV11-2
CDR3 DNA: TGTGCCAGCAGCGTTAGGGCGGGGACGGGAGTAGGTCCCGGGGAGCTGTTTTTT
CDR3 protein: CASSVRAGTGVGPGELFF

D gene: TRBD2
J gene: TRBJ2-3
V gene: TRBV29-1
CDR3 DNA: TGCAGCGTCGGACTAGCGGGAGGTAGAGATACGCAGTATTTT
CDR3 protein: CSVGLAGGRDTQYF

D gene: TRBD2
J gene: TRBJ2-3
V gene: TRBV19
CDR3 DNA: TGTGCCAGTAGGGATATGAGCGGGAGGTTGACAGATACGCAGTATTTT
CDR3 protein: CASRDMSGRLTDTQYF

D gene: NA
J gene: TRBJ2-7
V gene: TRBV5-4
CDR3 DNA: TGTGCCAGCAGCTTTGGGGGGTTATCCTCCTACGAGCAGTACTTC
CDR3 protein: CASSFGGLSSYEQYF

D gene: NA
J gene: TRBJ1-2
V gene: TRBV5-4
CDR3 DNA: TGTGCCAGCATCCTTACTATGAGTTCGGGGATTAACTATGGCTACACCTTC
CDR3 protein: CASILTMSSGINYGYTF

D gene: TRBD2
J gene: TRBJ2-5
V gene: TRBV11-3
CDR3 DNA: TGTGCCAGCAGCCCCAGGACGGGGGGAGAGACCCAGTACTTC
CDR3 protein: CASSPRTGGETQYF

D gene: NA
J gene: TRBJ2-3
V gene: TRBV7-9
CDR3 DNA: TGTGCCAGCAACTTATCCTCGGGGTTCACAGATACGCAGTATTTT
CDR3 protein: CASNLSSGFTDTQYF

D gene: NA
J gene: TRBJ1-2
V gene: TRBV27
CDR3 DNA: TGTGCCACCTGGGGCCTGAAGGAGTATGGCTACACCTTC
CDR3 protein: CATWGLKEYGYTF

D gene: NA
J gene: TRBJ1-3
V gene: TRBV18
CDR3 DNA: TGTGCCAGCTCACCTCCTCTTCTATACAGGGGAAACACCATATATTTT
CDR3 protein: CASSPPLLYRGNTIYF

D gene: NA
J gene: TRBJ2-7
V gene: TRBV19
CDR3 DNA: TGTGCCAGTCAAGGGGTTAACTCCTACGAGCAGTACTTC
CDR3 protein: CASQGVNSYEQYF

D gene: TRBD1
J gene: TRBJ2-7
V gene: TRBV7-9
CDR3 DNA: TGTGCCAGCAGGAAAGACAGGGGGGTCGAGCAGTACTTC
CDR3 protein: CASRKDRGVEQYF

D gene: NA
J gene: TRBJ2-1
V gene: TRBV11-2
CDR3 DNA: TGTGCCAGCAGTCATCAGACACTTTACTACAATGAGCAGTTCTTC
CDR3 protein: CASSHQTLYYNEQFF

D gene: TRBD1
J gene: TRBJ1-6
V gene: TRBV7-9
CDR3 DNA: TGTGCCAGCAGCTCGACAGGGTCCGTTTCACCCCTCCACTTT
CDR3 protein: CASSSTGSVSPLHF

D gene: NA
J gene: TRBJ1-3
V gene: TRBV19
CDR3 DNA: TGTGCCAGTACCGCCCGGGATTCTGGAAACACCATATATTTT
CDR3 protein: CASTARDSGNTIYF

D gene: NA
J gene: TRBJ2-7
V gene: TRBV6-1
CDR3 DNA: TGTGCCAGCAGAGTGGAAAGAACAGGTGGCTACGAGCAGTACTTC
CDR3 protein: CASRVERTGGYEQYF

D gene: NA
J gene: TRBJ1-5
V gene: TRBV6-1
CDR3 DNA: TGTGCCAGCAGGAGGGCGGATCAGCCCCAGCATTTT
CDR3 protein: CASRRADQPQHF

D gene: TRBD1
J gene: TRBJ1-5
V gene: TRBV5-6
CDR3 DNA: TGTGCCAGCAGCGTTCGACAGGGGGCGGTGGGTAATCAGCCCCAGCATTTT
CDR3 protein: CASSVRQGAVGNQPQHF

D gene: TRBD1
J gene: TRBJ2-3
V gene: TRBV2
CDR3 DNA: TGTGCCAGCAGTGATGTAGGGACAGGAGATACGCAGTATTTT
CDR3 protein: CASSDVGTGDTQYF

D gene: NA
J gene: TRBJ1-1
V gene: TRBV6-1
CDR3 DNA: TGTGCCAGCGAGGAGGAAGCGGTGAGTACTGAAGCTTTCTTT
CDR3 protein: CASEEEAVSTEAFF

D gene: NA
J gene: TRBJ1-2
V gene: TRBV27
CDR3 DNA: TGTGCCAGCAGTTTATTCGCGGGAGACCCCTATGGCTACACCTTC
CDR3 protein: CASSLFAGDPYGYTF

D gene: NA
J gene: TRBJ1-1
V gene: TRBV11-1
CDR3 DNA: TGTGCCAGCAGCCTCAACTCCGGACTCCTAGGGCTGAACACTGAAGCTTTCTTT
CDR3 protein: CASSLNSGLLGLNTEAFF

D gene: NA
J gene: TRBJ1-3
V gene: TRBV2
CDR3 DNA: TGTGCCAGCAGCGTAGGAGGCTCTGGAAACACCATATATTTT
CDR3 protein: CASSVGGSGNTIYF

D gene: TRBD2
J gene: TRBJ2-3
V gene: TRBV7-3
CDR3 DNA: TGTGCCAGCAGCTTACAAGCGGGGGGGACAGATACGCAGTATTTT
CDR3 protein: CASSLQAGGTDTQYF

D gene: TRBD1
J gene: TRBJ1-5
V gene: TRBV4-1
CDR3 DNA: TGCGCCAGCAGCCAAGAAGGGACAGGGGGCGGCCAGCCTCAGCATTTT
CDR3 protein: CASSQEGTGGGQPQHF